Each of the 19 T cell receptor beta chains below was sequenced from the same sample in a study of blood T cell repertoires in COVID-19. TCRdb keeps only in-frame clones here, not all; method: immunoSEQ multiplex PCR. The profile shows roughly 150,000 clones, over 75% of them singletons. Sequencing was performed on peripheral blood. The receptors were gathered from a woman in her fifties or sixties with acute or convalescent COVID-19.

This clone was observed once. For the CDR3, the DNA is TGTGCCAGCAGCGTTCGACAGTGGGCCATCCAAGAGACCCAGTACTTC. Translation gives CASSVRQWAIQETQYF. The chain carries TRBV3-1 (or the pseudogene TRBV3-2) and TRBJ2-5, with D possibly being TRBD1 (5 bases). Germline assignment: CDR1 LGHDT and CDR2 YNNKEL (reference sequence). V gave up 5 bases and J gave up 1 base, with 17 bases separating them. The CDR3 is 16 amino acids.

This clone was counted a few times. The chain joins TRBV4-3 to TRBJ1-1; D gene unclear. Deletions cut 0 bases from V and 0 bases from J, with 17 bases between. Germline assignment: CDR1 LGHNA and CDR2 YSLEER. The CDR3 extends over 18 amino acids. The CDR3 here is CASSQDRDLTVMNTEAFF. The CDR3 nucleotides are TGCGCCAGCAGCCAAGACCGAGACTTGACTGTGATGAACACTGAAGCTTTCTTT.

The V gene is TRBV7-2, the J gene TRBJ1-1; 10 bases align to TRBD1. Germline CDR1 and CDR2: SGHTA and FQGNSA. This CDR3 has 17 residues. The V and J ends lost 0 bases and 4 bases, in that order; junction bases with no gene match: 8. CDR3 sequence reads: CASSLAGTGVEGTEAFF. The CDR3 DNA is TGTGCCAGCAGCTTAGCGGGGACAGGGGTGGAAGGCACTGAAGCTTTCTTT.

The chain links TRBV6-5 to TRBJ2-5; 8 bases line up with TRBD2. The J segment lost 4 bases and the V segment lost 6 bases, leaving 10 bases of the junction unmatched. The CDR3 is 15 amino acids. CDR1 is MNHEY, CDR2 SVGAGI, per germline. The CDR3 DNA is TGTGCCAGCAGCCGCGGACTAGCTCAACGAGAGACCCAGTACTTC. Amino acid sequence: CASSRGLAQRETQYF.

J is TRBJ2-6 and V is TRBV5-6, with 9 nucleotides matching TRBD2. The CDR3 has 16 residues. Germline loops: CDR1 SGHDT, CDR2 YYEEEE. Losses at the gene ends were 7 bases for V and 4 bases for J; bases not matched to a gene: 9. CDR3 nucleotide sequence: TGTGCCAGCGGGGGGAGGACTAGCGCCGGGGCCAACGTCCTGACTTTC. Amino acid sequence: CASGGRTSAGANVLTF.

The chain is built from TRBV29-1 and TRBJ2-7, with 8 bases lining up with TRBD1. The germline gives CDR1 SQVTM, CDR2 ANQGSEA. This CDR3 spans 13 amino acids. Unmatched junction bases numbered 2, after V lost 1 base and J lost 3 bases. The DNA for the CDR3 is TGCAGCGTTGAAGTTGGACAGGGCTACGAGCAGTACTTC. Encoded protein: CSVEVGQGYEQYF.

This chain connects TRBV7-2 to TRBJ1-4; 7 nucleotides line up with TRBD1. Germline assignment: CDR1 SGHTA and CDR2 FQGNSA. Trimming took 5 bases from V and 8 from J; bases not matched to a gene: 11. This CDR3 has 15 residues. CDR3 nucleotide sequence: TGTGCCAGCAGCCCGAGGAGACAGGGTCGCGAAAAACTGTTTTTT. Translating it yields CASSPRRQGREKLFF. The entire variable domain, with the rest obtained from reference TRBV7-2 and TRBJ1-4, is as follows: GAGVSQSPSNKVTEKGKDVELRCDPISGHTALYWYRQSLGQGLEFLIYFQGNSAPDKSGLPSDRFSAERTGGSVSTLTIQRTQQEDSAVYLCASSPRRQGREKLFFGSGTQLSVL.

The gene calls are TRBV6-1 and TRBJ2-5, with 8 bases fitting TRBD2. The CDR3 runs 15 residues. Germline CDR1 reads MNHNS; CDR2 reads SASEGT. The ends lost 2 bases at V and 4 bases at J; junction bases unmatched: 6. The CDR3, as DNA: TGTGCCAGCAGTGAAAGGGCGGGGGGAGTAGAGACCCAGTACTTC. Its translation is CASSERAGGVETQYF.

This sequence joins TRBV9 and TRBJ2-1; no definite D call. Germline-derived CDR1 and CDR2 are SGDLS and YYNGEE. V was cut by 8 bases and J by 9 bases, with 12 bases left in between. CDR3 length equals 11 residues. The CDR3 region is CASSRFGEQFF. In DNA, the CDR3 is TGTGCCAGTTCCCGTTTCGGTGAGCAGTTCTTC.

In this sample, this clone turned up a few times. This rearrangement joins TRBV7-2 to TRBJ2-3; 7 nucleotides line up with TRBD2. The CDR3 loop spans 13 amino acids. V dropped 8 bases and J dropped 3; count of bases not matched to a gene: 5. Per the germline V gene, CDR1 is SGHTA and CDR2 is FQGNSA. CDR3 coding DNA: TGTGCCAGCGGGCGGGGGACGACAGATACGCAGTATTTT. Translating it yields CASGRGTTDTQYF. The full variable domain, with the rest looked up from reference TRBV7-2 and TRBJ2-3, is GAGVSQSPSNKVTEKGKDVELRCDPISGHTALYWYRQSLGQGLEFLIYFQGNSAPDKSGLPSDRFSAERTGGSVSTLTIQRTQQEDSAVYLCASGRGTTDTQYFGPGTRLTVL.

This clone appeared a single time. The V call is TRBV19, the J call TRBJ1-5, with TRBD1 as a possible D gene (5 bases). The CDR3 has 17 amino acids. Trimming removed 5 bases from V and 0 bases from J, with 17 bases in between. CDR1 is LNHDA, CDR2 SQIVND, per germline (reference sequence). DNA of the CDR3: TGTGCCAGTAGTCTCTGGACGGGGGGAGGTAGCAATCAGCCCCAGCATTTT. It yields the protein CASSLWTGGGSNQPQHF.

This rearrangement joins TRBV10-3 to TRBJ2-5; 9 bases line up with TRBD2. Germline trimming cut 4 bases from V and 4 bases from J; bases unmatched to any gene: 10. This CDR3 is 16 amino acids long. Germline V gene data show CDR1 as ENHRY and CDR2 as SYGVKD. CDR3 sequence (DNA): TGTGCCATCAGTGCGGCGGGGGGGCATTTAGGAGAGACCCAGTACTTC. Translated: CAISAAGGHLGETQYF.

This chain uses TRBV28 with TRBJ1-1; 9 positions agree with TRBD1. V dropped 3 bases and J dropped 10; count of bases not matched to a gene: 6. The CDR3 contains 13 residues. The germline V gene has CDR1 MDHEN and CDR2 SYDVKM. This CDR3 reads CASSFPNRGPAFF. Written as DNA, the CDR3 is TGTGCCAGCAGTTTCCCGAACAGGGGGCCAGCTTTCTTT.

The chain has TRBV7-2 and TRBJ1-5; no firm D call. The V end lost 2 bases, the J end lost 2 bases, and 10 bases lay between the germline ends. Germline V gives CDR1 SGHTA, CDR2 FQGNSA. This CDR3 region has 15 residues. CDR3 loop: CASSLQQSGNQPQHF. The CDR3 nucleotides are TGTGCCAGCAGCTTACAACAGTCTGGCAATCAGCCCCAGCATTTT.

J is TRBJ1-6 and V is TRBV6-6; unclear D gene. This CDR3 spans 13 amino acids. Trimming cost V 6 bases and J 8 bases, with 11 bases left between them. Germline V gene data show CDR1 as MNHNY and CDR2 as SVGAGI (reference sequence). The CDR3 is CASSPSLDSPLHF. CDR3 sequence (DNA): TGTGCCAGCAGCCCCTCACTGGATTCACCCCTCCACTTT.

V usage is TRBV12-3 or TRBV12-4 and J usage is TRBJ2-1; perhaps TRBD2 as D (5 bases). This CDR3 has 11 residues. The V end lost 3 bases, the J end lost 12 bases, and 9 bases lay between the germline ends. CDR3 in amino acids: CASSFTGSQFF. The CDR3 region has the DNA TGTGCCAGCAGTTTTACGGGGTCGCAGTTCTTC.

V is TRBV7-2 and J is TRBJ2-1; 7 bases match TRBD1. J gave up 2 bases and V 4 bases, and 5 bases lay outside the gene matches. Germline V gene data show CDR1 as SGHTA and CDR2 as FQGNSA. The CDR3 is 15 residues long. The DNA for the CDR3 is TGTGCCAGCAGCTCCGCCCAGGGGGCCTACAATGAGCAGTTCTTC. It encodes CASSSAQGAYNEQFF.

Points on this clone: Relative to the germline gene, one junction end is altered; a read error may explain this. CDR3 coding DNA: TGTGCCAGCAGTACCGGGCCAAGAAAGGAGGTCTTT. This translates into CASSTGPRKEVF. The V call is TRBV25-1, the J call TRBJ1-1; D gene uncertain. The CDR3 spans 12 residues. Germline V CDR1 and CDR2: MGHDK, SYGVNS.

This chain connects TRBV27 to TRBJ2-1, with TRBD2 identical over 11 bases. After removal of 6 bases from V and 8 bases from J, the junction contained 9 bases not matched to a gene. This CDR3 has 15 amino acids. The germline CDR1 and CDR2 sequences are MNHEY and SMNVEV (reference sequence). CDR3 loop: CASSRPVAGGHEQFF. In DNA, the CDR3 is TGTGCCAGCAGCCGACCCGTAGCGGGGGGGCATGAGCAGTTCTTC.